The TCR beta chain under discussion was sequenced for a study of monozygotic twins with inflammatory bowel disease. Reanalyzing the 5' RACE reads, TCRdb keeps one entry per CDR3 protein, without DNA. Its listing shows more than 300,000 distinct CDR3 sequences. The CDR3 contains 14 residues. This chain links TRBV12-3 or TRBV12-4 with TRBJ2-1; TCRdb proposes TRBD1, but this gene call is untestable without DNA. The sequenced material came from blood. This clonotype was obtained from a human donor with ulcerative colitis or Crohn's disease, or a healthy co-twin of an affected twin (not recorded which). The CDR3 sequence: CASSFSAGVNEQFF.